Following are 22 T cell receptor beta chains from one sample sequenced in a study of cytomegalovirus exposure and HLA in healthy donors. Use of 60 Vbeta and 13 Jbeta primers characterized the PCR. Sequencing used immunoSEQ multiplex PCR; TCRdb keeps in-frame clones, though not all of them. The repertoire consists of some 110,000 clones, with roughly 13% occurring once and the leading ten covering 16%. Sequencing input: PBMCs. The receptors come from a man between 35 and 55 years old in good health and CMV-seropositive.

The gene calls are TRBV28 and TRBJ1-2; no clear D gene. Germline loops: CDR1 MDHEN, CDR2 SYDVKM. The V end lost 6 bases, the J end lost 4 bases, and 18 bases lay between the germline ends. The CDR3 has 15 residues. CDR3 loop: CASSPAIRRGYGYTF. The DNA of the CDR3 is TGTGCCAGCAGCCCTGCCATCCGTCGGGGCTATGGCTACACCTTC.

This clone was detected a few times. The CDR3 DNA follows: TGTGCCAGCAGCTTATCGGGCGGGAAAGATACGCAGTATTTT. Translation: CASSLSGGKDTQYF. This chain connects TRBV5-4 to TRBJ2-3; perhaps TRBD2 as D (6 bases). Germline CDR1 is SGHNT and CDR2 is YYREEE (reference sequence). V lost 2 bases and J lost 5, with 12 bases in between. The CDR3 contains 14 residues. Drawing the rest from reference TRBV5-4 and TRBJ2-3, the complete variable domain is ETGVTQSPTHLIKTRGQQVTLRCSSQSGHNTVSWYQQALGQGPQFIFQYYREEENGRGNFPPRFSGLQFPNYSSELNVNALELDDSALYLCASSLSGGKDTQYFGPGTRLTVL.

In its sample, this clone was seen a few times. CDR3 amino acids: CASSLSWDSQKFYEQYF. The CDR3 region has the DNA TGTGCCAGCAGTTTATCGTGGGACAGCCAAAAATTCTACGAGCAGTACTTC. This chain uses TRBV27 with TRBJ2-7; 7 bases are a match to TRBD1. After removal of 0 bases from V and 3 bases from J, the junction contained 11 bases not matched to a gene. Germline V lookup: CDR1 MNHEY, CDR2 SMNVEV (reference sequence). This CDR3 spans 17 amino acids.

This clone was picked up a small number of times. This chain connects TRBV5-1 to TRBJ2-5, with 9 bases identical to TRBD2. V shed 0 bases, J shed 5 bases, and the junction held 2 bases outside the gene matches. CDR1 is SGHRS, CDR2 YFSETQ, per germline. CDR3 size: 14 residues. As DNA, the CDR3 is TGCGCCAGCAGCTTGGGGACTAGCGAGGAGACCCAGTACTTC. This gives the protein CASSLGTSEETQYF.

The chain combines TRBV19 with TRBJ2-5; 7 bases line up with TRBD1. The CDR3 has 12 amino acids. The V gene end was trimmed by 9 bases and the J gene end by 1 base; junction bases not matched to a gene: 2. Germline values: CDR1 LNHDA, CDR2 SQIVND (reference sequence). The CDR3 DNA reads TGTGCCAGCCGGGACAGCCAAGAGACCCAGTACTTC. Translating it yields CASRDSQETQYF.

The rearrangement joins TRBV4-1 to TRBJ1-5; D might be TRBD1 (6 bases). Trimming pared 0 bases from V and 7 bases from J, leaving 10 bases between. Germline V CDR1 and CDR2: MGHRA, YSYEKL. This CDR3 is 14 amino acids long. CDR3 in DNA: TGCGCCAGCAGCCAAGACAGGCAGGGGCAGCCCCAGCATTTT. Its translation is CASSQDRQGQPQHF.

The rearrangement links TRBV6-1 to TRBJ1-2, with unresolved D. The CDR3 loop spans 14 amino acids. Germline CDR1 MNHNS, CDR2 SASEGT. V was clipped by 1 base and J by 5 bases, with 11 bases between them. The CDR3, as DNA: TGTGCCAGCAGTGAAGTTGGACGGGGATATGGCTACACCTTC. Amino acids: CASSEVGRGYGYTF.

This clone was picked up a small number of times. V is TRBV27 and J is TRBJ2-5, with TRBD1 matching over 11 bases. CDR1 is MNHEY and CDR2 is SMNVEV in the germline V gene (reference sequence). J lost 5 bases, V lost 4 bases, and 12 bases had no gene match. The CDR3 is 17 residues long. Here the CDR3 DNA reads TGTGCCAGCAGTTCTGGACAGGGGGCCCCTTCGATGGAGACCCAGTACTTC. Protein product: CASSSGQGAPSMETQYF.

This clone was counted between two and nine times. This chain connects TRBV7-2 to TRBJ2-3, with 8 bases aligning to TRBD2. Unmatched junction bases numbered 14, after V lost 5 bases and J lost 4 bases. The CDR3 totals 17 residues. Germline values: CDR1 SGHTA, CDR2 FQGNSA. The CDR3 protein is CASSGRLATNGADTQYF. The DNA of the CDR3 is TGTGCCAGCAGCGGGAGACTAGCGACTAACGGGGCAGATACGCAGTATTTT.

This clone was observed a handful of times. DNA of the CDR3: TGTGCCAGCAGAGCGGGAGGGCCGATAGATACGCAGTATTTT. Encoded protein: CASRAGGPIDTQYF. The rearrangement links TRBV6-6 to TRBJ2-3; 10 bases map to TRBD2. The CDR3 has 14 residues. The V gene's germline CDR1 is MNHNY and CDR2 SVGAGI (reference sequence). V shed 6 bases, J shed 5 bases, and the junction held 5 bases outside the gene matches.

This clone was seen a handful of times. The V and J genes are TRBV4-1 and TRBJ1-1; D is possibly TRBD1 (6 bases). The germline V gene encodes CDR1 MGHRA and CDR2 YSYEKL. CDR3 size: 14 residues. The V end lost 5 bases, the J end lost 3 bases, and 13 bases lay between the germline ends. CDR3 amino acids: CASSETGLDTEAFF. In DNA form, the CDR3 reads TGCGCCAGCAGCGAAACAGGGTTAGACACTGAAGCTTTCTTT.

The rearrangement uses TRBV9 and TRBJ1-1; D not resolved. Germline values: CDR1 SGDLS, CDR2 YYNGEE. The ends were cut back, 0 bases at V and 5 bases at J, with 17 bases in the middle. CDR3 size: 16 residues. CDR3 DNA: TGTGCCAGCAGCGTAGGATCAGAGGGATTTGGGACTGAAGCTTTCTTT. It yields the protein CASSVGSEGFGTEAFF.

The chain combines TRBV7-9 with TRBJ1-1; perhaps TRBD1 as D (5 bases). There are 13 residues in the CDR3. CDR1 is SEHNR and CDR2 is FQNEAQ in the germline V gene (reference sequence). V was clipped by 5 bases and J by 11 bases, with 18 bases between them. In DNA form, the CDR3 reads TGTGCCAGCAGCGATAGACAGTCATACTTCGCTTTCTTT. It encodes CASSDRQSYFAFF.

This clone was picked up a small number of times. This chain links TRBV27 with TRBJ1-4; TRBD1 might be the D (5 bases). The CDR3 runs 17 residues. Trimming stripped 6 bases from V and 4 bases from J, with 21 bases between. CDR1 and CDR2 (germline): MNHEY, SMNVEV (reference sequence). CDR3 DNA sequence: TGTGCCAGCAGCCCCTTCGCCGCGGGGGACTTTAATGAAAAACTGTTTTTT. It specifies CASSPFAAGDFNEKLFF.

The V and J genes are TRBV9 and TRBJ2-7; 10 bases match TRBD1. The CDR3 length is 13 residues. The V segment lost 7 bases and the J segment 3 bases; nucleotides outside the gene matches: 4. Germline loops: CDR1 SGDLS, CDR2 YYNGEE. The CDR3 DNA is TGTGCCAGCTCGGGGACAGGGGACTACGAGCAGTACTTC. Amino acid sequence: CASSGTGDYEQYF.

The genes are TRBV6-1 and TRBJ2-5, with D tentatively TRBD1 (6 bases). This CDR3 has 14 amino acids. Trimming removed 7 bases at V and 2 bases at J, with 14 bases between. From germline, CDR1 is MNHNS and CDR2 SASEGT. The chain's CDR3 is CASKTGTTQETQYF. The CDR3 nucleotides read TGTGCCAGCAAGACCGGGACAACTCAAGAGACCCAGTACTTC.

V is TRBV5-1 and J is TRBJ2-1, with 11 nucleotides matching TRBD2. This CDR3 has 16 residues. The V segment lost 0 bases and the J segment 7 bases; nucleotides outside the gene matches: 6. Germline assignment: CDR1 SGHRS and CDR2 YFSETQ. The CDR3 sequence: CASSLVLAGVKNEQFF. The CDR3 nucleotides are TGCGCCAGCAGCTTGGTACTAGCGGGAGTAAAGAATGAGCAGTTCTTC.

The chain employs TRBV6-5 and TRBJ2-3; D gene unclear. V lost 5 bases to trimming and J lost 5 bases, with 11 bases between them. CDR3 length: 13 residues. Germline CDR1 is MNHEY and CDR2 is SVGAGI. As DNA, the CDR3 is TGTGCCAGCAGTCCCACTCGTGAAGATACGCAGTATTTT. Its translation: CASSPTREDTQYF.

The rearrangement links TRBV18 to TRBJ2-3; D gene ambiguous. The CDR3 extends over 12 amino acids. The V and J ends lost 6 bases and 6 bases respectively, with 10 bases between them. CDR1 and CDR2 from the germline V gene are KGHSH and LQKENI. Written as DNA, the CDR3 is TGTGCCAGCTCGGTGACATCCGATACGCAGTATTTT. Amino acids: CASSVTSDTQYF.

On this clone itself: One junction end does not reproduce the germline sequence, and a read error may be involved. The chain joins TRBV6-1 to TRBJ1-4, with D possibly matching TRBD1 (6 bases). In germline, CDR1 is MNHNS, CDR2 SASEGT. This CDR3 is built from 15 residues. CDR3 in amino acids: CASSKAGAASEKLFF. The CDR3 DNA reads as TGTGCCAGCAGTAAAGCAGGGGCGGCTAGTGAAAAACTGTTTTTT.

The CDR3 nucleotides read TGTGCCAGCAGTGGGACTAGCGAGAATGAGCAGTTCTTC. As protein: CASSGTSENEQFF. The rearrangement links TRBV2 to TRBJ2-1; 9 positions agree with TRBD2. V lost 4 bases to trimming and J lost 7 bases; unmatched junction nucleotides: 2. There are 13 residues in the CDR3. Germline CDR1 reads SNHLY; CDR2 reads FYNNEI.

The chain couples TRBV5-6 to TRBJ2-1; 9 positions agree with TRBD2. The CDR3 totals 15 residues. The junction had 8 bases not matched to a gene; V was cut back by 4 bases and J by 6 bases. CDR1 and CDR2 from the germline V gene are SGHDT and YYEEEE. The CDR3 region is CASSQTSGWGNEQFF. CDR3 nucleotides: TGTGCCAGCAGCCAGACTAGCGGTTGGGGCAATGAGCAGTTCTTC.